The 15 T cell receptor beta chains below come from one sample, sequenced in a study of beta chain features in type 1 diabetes. The authors reverse transcribed all of the isolated RNA, so sequencing captured expressed TCRB transcripts. Measured with immunoSEQ multiplex PCR; TCRdb has only the in-frame clones, and not every one. Among some 660,000 clones listed, around 15% were seen once. Findings and limits, study-wide: Shorter TCRB CDR3s, moderately but significantly so, marked every one of the four CD4+ subsets in Type 1 diabetes patients.

What these receptors recognize is not known. Input material: naive CD4+ T cells from blood. The receptors here all came from a young man with type 1 diabetes.

This clone was seen more than once but under ten times. CDR3 sequence reads: CASGQGAGKTQYF. In DNA, the CDR3 is TGTGCCAGCGGACAGGGGGCGGGGAAGACCCAGTACTTC. The chain has TRBV7-2 and TRBJ2-5; 11 nucleotides line up with TRBD1. The J segment lost 6 bases and the V segment lost 8 bases, leaving 5 bases of the junction unmatched. Per germline, CDR1 SGHTA and CDR2 FQGNSA. The CDR3 has 13 residues.

This clone was counted between two and nine times. Distinct nucleotide sequences in the sample also encode this CDR3. The V and J genes are TRBV7-9 and TRBJ2-7, with D perhaps TRBD1 or TRBD2 (5 bases each). This CDR3 region has 12 residues. Between the trimmed V and J ends, which lost 3 bases and 4 bases, there was a span of 7 bases. Per germline, CDR1 SEHNR and CDR2 FQNEAQ (reference sequence). The CDR3 DNA reads as TGTGCCAGCAGCTTGGGACGATACGAGCAGTACTTC. Translating it yields CASSLGRYEQYF. Complete variable domain (other parts from reference TRBV7-9 and TRBJ2-7): DTGVSQNPRHKITKRGQNVTFRCDPISEHNRLYWYRQTLGQGPEFLTYFQNEAQLEKSRLLSDRFSAERPKGSFSTLEIQRTEQGDSAMYLCASSLGRYEQYFGPGTRLTVT.

The gene calls are TRBV5-4 and TRBJ2-1; TRBD2 matches 10 bases. CDR3 length: 18 residues. Germline CDR1 is SGHNT and CDR2 is YYREEE (reference sequence). J lost 0 bases, V lost 2 bases, and 8 bases had no gene match. In DNA form, the CDR3 reads TGTGCCAGCAGCTTAGGGGGGGCTAGCGGGAGCTCCTACAATGAGCAGTTCTTC. Its translation is CASSLGGASGSSYNEQFF.

Only a few counts were recorded for this clone. The V and J genes are TRBV6-1 and TRBJ1-1; D is unresolved. V dropped 2 bases and J dropped 0 bases, with 16 bases sitting between them. This CDR3 has 17 amino acids. The V gene's germline CDR1 is MNHNS and CDR2 SASEGT. CDR3 loop: CASSEYWGTRMNTEAFF. In DNA form, the CDR3 reads TGTGCCAGCAGTGAATACTGGGGTACGAGGATGAACACTGAAGCTTTCTTT.

Here the CDR3 reads CASSRLAGHNEQFF. Written as DNA, the CDR3 is TGTGCCAGCAGCAGACTAGCGGGGCACAATGAGCAGTTCTTC. The V call is TRBV2, the J call TRBJ2-1, with 11 bases fitting TRBD2. V was pared by 6 bases and J by 5 bases, with 3 bases of the junction left unmatched. This CDR3 spans 14 amino acids. Germline CDR1 SNHLY, CDR2 FYNNEI. Full variable domain (rest looked up from reference TRBV2 and TRBJ2-1): EPEVTQTPSHQVTQMGQEVILRCVPISNHLYFYWYRQILGQKVEFLVSFYNNEISEKSEIFDDQFSVERPDGSNFTLKIRSTKLEDSAMYFCASSRLAGHNEQFFGPGTRLTVL.

A note on this clone: This sample also contains other DNA sequences that code for the same CDR3. The chain links TRBV18 to TRBJ1-5; D gene uncertain. The CDR3 runs to 13 residues. The V end lost 2 bases, the J end lost 5 bases, and 7 bases lay between the germline ends. CDR1 and CDR2 (germline): KGHSH, LQKENI. The CDR3 nucleotides read TGTGCCAGCTCACCAGGGGAGGATCAGCCCCAGCATTTT. Translation gives CASSPGEDQPQHF.

The chain recombines TRBV7-2 with TRBJ2-4, with D possibly being TRBD1 (6 bases). CDR1 and CDR2 (germline): SGHTA, FQGNSA. The CDR3 is 14 amino acids. The V end lost 5 bases, the J end lost 6 bases, and 14 bases lay between the germline ends. CDR3 sequence reads: CASSPGQILNIQYF. The CDR3 coding sequence is TGTGCCAGCAGCCCTGGACAGATACTAAACATTCAGTACTTC.

The CDR3 region has the DNA TGTGCCAGCAGCCCTCGCGGGACTAGCGGGGCGGACGAGCAGTACTTC. It translates to CASSPRGTSGADEQYF. The rearrangement uses TRBV9 and TRBJ2-7; 13 bases line up with TRBD2. The V and J ends lost 4 bases and 5 bases, in that order; junction bases with no gene match: 9. Germline V gene data show CDR1 as SGDLS and CDR2 as YYNGEE. CDR3 length equals 16 residues. Full variable domain (outside the CDR3, taken from reference TRBV9 and TRBJ2-7): DSGVTQTPKHLITATGQRVTLRCSPRSGDLSVYWYQQSLDQGLQFLIQYYNGEERAKGNILERFSAQQFPDLHSELNLSSLELGDSALYFCASSPRGTSGADEQYFGPGTRLTVT.

With regard to this clone: The sample has other DNA sequences that encode this CDR3 too. This chain connects TRBV29-1 to TRBJ1-1; no firm D call. There are 12 residues in the CDR3. CDR1 is SQVTM, CDR2 ANQGSEA, per germline. Deletions cut 6 bases from V and 4 bases from J, with 12 bases between. The CDR3 nucleotides read TGCAGCGTCGCGGGGAGCGGCACTGAAGCTTTCTTT. Residues: CSVAGSGTEAFF. Full variable domain (rest looked up from reference TRBV29-1 and TRBJ1-1): SAVISQKPSRDICQRGTSLTIQCQVDSQVTMMFWYRQQPGQSLTLIATANQGSEATYESGFVIDKFPISRPNLTFSTLTVSNMSPEDSSIYLCSVAGSGTEAFFGQGTRLTVV.

This rearrangement joins TRBV7-9 to TRBJ2-5; TRBD1 might be the D (5 bases). The CDR3 has 15 residues. Trimming cost V 1 base and J 2 bases, with 11 bases left between them. In germline, CDR1 is SEHNR, CDR2 FQNEAQ (reference sequence). The CDR3 protein is CASSLEGATQETQYF. CDR3 DNA: TGTGCCAGCAGCTTAGAAGGGGCTACTCAAGAGACCCAGTACTTC.

The chain has TRBV4-2 and TRBJ1-1; unclear D gene. Germline CDR1 and CDR2: LGHNA and YNFKEQ. Trimming shortened V by 0 bases and J by 2 bases, and 7 bases separated the two germline ends. The CDR3 has 14 amino acids. The DNA for the CDR3 is TGTGCCAGCAGCCAAGAAACAGCCAACACTGAAGCTTTCTTT. Encoded protein: CASSQETANTEAFF.

The V and J genes are TRBV7-8 and TRBJ1-2; D uncertain. The germline gives CDR1 SGHVS, CDR2 FQNEAQ. This CDR3 region has 11 residues. Deletions cut 4 bases from V and 7 bases from J, with 7 bases between. CDR3 amino acids: CASSSRVGYTF. CDR3 coding DNA: TGTGCCAGCAGCTCAAGGGTTGGCTACACCTTC.

This clone was seen a few times. This chain uses TRBV7-9 with TRBJ2-2; 12 bases match TRBD2. Looked up from germline, CDR1 is SEHNR and CDR2 is FQNEAQ (reference sequence). The CDR3 runs to 17 residues. V shed 5 bases and J 4 bases; nucleotides not matched to a gene: 8. The CDR3 here is CASSLRLAGESTGELFF. The CDR3 DNA reads TGTGCCAGCAGCCTCAGACTAGCGGGAGAGTCCACCGGGGAGCTGTTTTTT.

Here the CDR3 reads CASSFLGTGTTGELFF. DNA for the CDR3: TGTGCCAGCAGTTTCCTCGGGACAGGGACCACCGGGGAGCTGTTTTTT. The rearrangement joins TRBV6-5 to TRBJ2-2; 9 bases align to TRBD1. CDR1 is MNHEY and CDR2 is SVGAGI in the germline V gene. This CDR3 is built from 16 residues. The junction had 7 bases not matched to a gene; V was cut back by 4 bases and J by 4 bases.

J is TRBJ2-7 and V is TRBV6-5; a weak D match, TRBD1 (6 bases). Trimming pared 0 bases from V and 6 bases from J, leaving 15 bases between. The CDR3 covers 15 residues. Germline V gene data show CDR1 as MNHEY and CDR2 as SVGAGI. The CDR3 DNA follows: TGTGCCAGCAGTTACTCGACAGGTTGGGGTCTCGAGCAGTACTTC. This gives the protein CASSYSTGWGLEQYF.